A selection of T cell receptor beta chains follows, all from one sample in a study of T cells of healthy individuals. From the 5' RACE reads, TCRdb called clonotypes with MiXCR, one entry per CDR3 protein. The sample contains nearly 100,000 distinct CDR3 sequences, 17% of which appear only once. Every receptor here comes from a human donor in good health. Both conserved end residues are part of each CDR3. D genes are given only for firm matches. Size is omitted from some rows. Given values are once, few, many or a class for expanded clones.

d_gene	v_gene	j_gene	abundance	CDR3aa	CDR3nt
TRBD2	TRBV19	TRBJ2-1	NA	CASGRAGVSYNEQFF	TGTGCCAGTGGCCGAGCGGGAGTGTCCTACAATGAGCAGTTCTTC
NA	TRBV28	TRBJ2-4	few	CASSIRVAKNIQYF	TGTGCCAGCAGTATCCGTGTAGCCAAAAACATTCAGTACTTC
TRBD1	TRBV28	TRBJ1-5	few	CASSYQGAGNQPQHF	TGTGCCAGCAGCTATCAGGGGGCCGGCAATCAGCCCCAGCATTTT
NA	TRBV4-1	TRBJ2-1	many	CASSQVGTSYNEQFF	TGCGCCAGCAGCCAAGTAGGTACCTCCTACAATGAGCAGTTCTTC
NA	TRBV28	TRBJ2-3	many	CASSWGFITDTQYF	TGTGCCAGCAGTTGGGGATTTATCACAGATACGCAGTATTTT
NA	TRBV29-1	TRBJ2-7	NA	CSDRFYEQYF	TGCAGCGACAGGTTTTACGAGCAGTACTTC
TRBD1	TRBV4-1	TRBJ2-3	few	CASSQGTGRGTDTQYF	TGCGCCAGCAGCCAAGGGACAGGGCGGGGCACAGATACGCAGTATTTT
NA	TRBV4-3	TRBJ1-1	many	CASSQERTTEAFF	TGCGCCAGCAGCCAAGAGCGCACCACTGAAGCTTTCTTT
NA	TRBV9	TRBJ2-3	many	CASSVETSGTQYF	TGTGCCAGCAGCGTAGAGACTTCGGGCACGCAGTATTTT
NA	TRBV6-2/TRBV6-3	TRBJ1-4	few	CASRGDSEKLFF	TGTGCCAGCAGGGGGGACTCTGAAAAACTGTTTTTT
NA	TRBV28	TRBJ2-2	NA	CASRRGVLNTGELFF	TGTGCCAGCAGAAGAGGGGTATTGAACACCGGGGAGCTGTTTTTT
NA	TRBV20-1	TRBJ1-1	many	CSARETPFRARRVENTEAFF	TGCAGTGCTAGAGAGACCCCTTTCAGGGCCCGGAGGGTTGAGAACACTGAAGCTTTCTTT
NA	TRBV29-1	TRBJ1-2	many	CSVEGVPGSYGYTF	TGCAGCGTTGAGGGAGTGCCGGGGTCCTATGGCTACACCTTC
NA	TRBV7-8	TRBJ2-5	once	CASSLWVQETQYF	TGTGCCAGCAGCTTGTGGGTTCAAGAGACCCAGTACTTC
NA	TRBV6-5	TRBJ2-1	NA	CASIAYRGHEQFF	TGTGCCAGCATAGCATATAGGGGCCATGAGCAGTTCTTC
TRBD2	TRBV2	TRBJ2-1	few	CASTTGTSGRESEQFF	TGTGCCAGCACCACCGGGACTAGCGGGAGGGAGAGTGAGCAGTTCTTC
NA	TRBV18	TRBJ1-6	few	CASSPVRSFSSPLHF	TGTGCCAGCTCACCGGTACGGTCCTTTTCTTCACCCCTCCACTTT
TRBD2	TRBV11-3	TRBJ2-1	many	CASSDRPPGGGITNEQFF	TGTGCCAGCAGCGATAGGCCTCCGGGCGGGGGTATTACAAATGAGCAGTTCTTC
NA	TRBV3-1	TRBJ2-3	many	CASRGGAIDTQYF	TGTGCCAGCAGAGGAGGGGCGATCGATACGCAGTATTTT
TRBD2	TRBV20-1	TRBJ2-3	NA	CSASEGLAGYTQYF	TGCAGTGCTAGCGAAGGACTAGCTGGCTATACGCAGTATTTT
NA	TRBV7-3	TRBJ2-4	NA	CASSSTGGGNIQYF	TGTGCCAGCAGCTCAACAGGGGGGGGTAACATTCAGTACTTC
NA	TRBV29-1	TRBJ2-5	many	CSVEEERREETQYF	TGCAGCGTTGAAGAAGAACGGAGAGAAGAGACCCAGTACTTC
NA	TRBV28	TRBJ2-3	few	CASTWGGGASTDTQYF	TGTGCCAGCACTTGGGGCGGCGGGGCAAGCACAGATACGCAGTATTTT
TRBD2	TRBV14	TRBJ2-3	NA	CASRKGLAGTDTQYF	TGTGCCAGCAGAAAAGGACTAGCGGGCACAGATACGCAGTATTTT
NA	TRBV3-1	TRBJ1-2	few	CASSQLARGGHGYTF	TGTGCCAGCAGCCAATTAGCCAGGGGAGGACATGGCTACACCTTC
NA	TRBV20-1	TRBJ2-7	NA	CSARVFSSYEQYF	TGCAGTGCTAGAGTTTTCAGTTCCTACGAGCAGTACTTC
TRBD1	TRBV7-2	TRBJ1-6	NA	CASSARDSPSPLHF	TGTGCCAGCAGCGCCCGGGACAGTCCTTCACCCCTCCACTTT
TRBD1	TRBV9	TRBJ2-7	many	CASSELGQTYEQYF	TGTGCCAGCAGTGAACTGGGACAGACCTACGAGCAGTACTTC
NA	TRBV6-2/TRBV6-3	TRBJ2-7	NA	CASSRRGPDYEQYF	TGTGCCAGCAGTCGCCGAGGCCCGGACTACGAGCAGTACTTC
NA	TRBV14	TRBJ1-6	many	CASSQGRSPLHF	TGTGCCAGCAGCCAAGGGCGTTCACCCCTCCACTTT
TRBD2	TRBV12-3/TRBV12-4	TRBJ2-7	NA	CASRPLAGVSSEQYF	TGTGCCAGCAGGCCCCTAGCGGGAGTGAGCTCCGAGCAGTACTTC
NA	TRBV12-3/TRBV12-4	TRBJ1-1	many	CASRRDHFYREHQHLNTEAFF	TGTGCCAGCAGAAGGGACCATTTTTACAGGGAGCACCAGCACTTGAACACTGAAGCTTTCTTT
NA	TRBV7-8	TRBJ2-3	many	CASSLLRGSDTQYF	TGTGCCAGCAGCTTATTACGGGGATCGGATACGCAGTATTTT
TRBD1	TRBV27	TRBJ2-7	NA	CASSRTGPGVEQYF	TGTGCCAGCAGTCGGACAGGCCCAGGGGTCGAGCAGTACTTC
TRBD2	TRBV14	TRBJ2-1	NA	CASSYWTSGPARGFRQFF	TGTGCCAGCAGCTACTGGACTAGCGGGCCTGCCAGGGGCTTCAGGCAGTTCTTC
TRBD1	TRBV18	TRBJ2-3	NA	CASSPLGTGKTDTQYF	TGTGCCAGCTCACCACTAGGGACAGGTAAAACAGATACGCAGTATTTT
TRBD2	TRBV24-1	TRBJ2-2	NA	CATSTSGRGNTGELFF	TGTGCCACCAGTACTAGCGGGAGGGGGAACACCGGGGAGCTGTTTTTT
TRBD2	TRBV5-1	TRBJ2-1	few	CASSWAWAGENYNEQFF	TGCGCCAGCAGCTGGGCCTGGGCGGGGGAAAACTACAATGAGCAGTTCTTC
TRBD1	TRBV27	TRBJ2-2	few	CASSFGPGTGSSSGELFF	TGTGCCAGCAGTTTCGGCCCGGGGACAGGGTCAAGTAGCGGGGAGCTGTTTTTT
NA	TRBV4-1	TRBJ1-2	many	CASSHVGWGQDYGYTF	TGCGCCAGCAGCCACGTCGGCTGGGGGCAGGACTATGGCTACACCTTC
NA	TRBV3-1	TRBJ1-2	NA	CASSHGAGGGYGYTF	TGTGCCAGCAGCCATGGGGCCGGTGGGGGGTATGGCTACACCTTC
NA	TRBV28	TRBJ2-2	NA	CASSPPGNRELFF	TGTGCCAGCAGTCCCCCGGGCAACCGGGAGCTGTTTTTT
NA	TRBV19	TRBJ1-4	few	CASSIRQENEKLFF	TGTGCCAGTAGTATCCGACAGGAGAATGAAAAACTGTTTTTT
NA	TRBV4-2	TRBJ2-7	many	CASSQERTGTYEQYF	TGTGCCAGCAGCCAAGAGAGGACCGGAACCTACGAGCAGTACTTC
NA	TRBV20-1	TRBJ2-2	NA	CSAIDAYTGELFF	TGCAGTGCCATTGACGCCTACACCGGGGAGCTGTTTTTT
TRBD1	TRBV4-3	TRBJ2-7	many	CASSQVWGQGFYEQYF	TGCGCCAGCAGCCAAGTCTGGGGACAGGGGTTTTACGAGCAGTACTTC
NA	TRBV12-3/TRBV12-4	TRBJ1-2	NA	CASSTYSLNYGYTF	TGTGCCAGCAGTACCTACAGCCTTAACTATGGCTACACCTTC
TRBD1	TRBV29-1	TRBJ2-3	many	CSVEDFRTGPDTQYF	TGCAGCGTTGAAGATTTCCGGACAGGGCCCGATACGCAGTATTTT
TRBD2	TRBV29-1	TRBJ2-4	many	CSVAPQGLALQYF	TGCAGCGTTGCCCCCCAGGGACTAGCTCTTCAGTACTTC